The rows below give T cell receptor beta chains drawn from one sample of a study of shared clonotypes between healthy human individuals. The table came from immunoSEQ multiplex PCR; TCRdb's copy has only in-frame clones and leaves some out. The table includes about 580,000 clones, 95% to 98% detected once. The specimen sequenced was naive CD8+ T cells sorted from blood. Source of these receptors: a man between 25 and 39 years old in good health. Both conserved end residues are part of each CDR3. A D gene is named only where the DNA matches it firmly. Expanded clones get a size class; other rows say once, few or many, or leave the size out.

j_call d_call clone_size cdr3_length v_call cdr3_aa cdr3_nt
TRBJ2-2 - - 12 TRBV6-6 CACLRGTGELFF TGTGCCTGCCTCAGGGGAACCGGGGAGCTGTTTTTT
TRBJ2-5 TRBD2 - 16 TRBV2 CASSEPRTSGRGTQYF TGTGCCAGCAGTGAACCCCGGACTAGCGGGAGAGGGACCCAGTACTTC
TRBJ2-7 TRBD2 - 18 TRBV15 CATSRGTSGRLGAYEQYF TGTGCCACCAGCAGAGGGACGAGCGGGAGGCTGGGAGCCTACGAGCAGTACTTC
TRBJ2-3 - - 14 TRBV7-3 CASSSGERADTQYF TGTGCCAGCAGCTCCGGGGAGAGAGCAGATACGCAGTATTTT
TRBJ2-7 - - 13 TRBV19 CASMGSIYEGQYF TGTGCCAGTATGGGTAGTATCTACGAAGGGCAGTACTTC
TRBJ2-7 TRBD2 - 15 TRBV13 CASSSTGTSVHEQYF TGTGCCAGCAGCTCCACCGGGACTAGCGTCCACGAGCAGTACTTC
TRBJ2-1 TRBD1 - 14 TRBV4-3 CASSQPGTGMEQFF TGCGCCAGCAGCCAACCCGGGACAGGGATGGAGCAGTTCTTC
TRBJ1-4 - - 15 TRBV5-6 CASSLSAEFNEKLFF TGTGCCAGCAGCTTGTCGGCAGAGTTTAATGAAAAACTGTTTTTT
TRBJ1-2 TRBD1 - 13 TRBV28 CASSETGISGYTF TGTGCCAGCAGCGAGACAGGGATCTCTGGCTACACCTTC
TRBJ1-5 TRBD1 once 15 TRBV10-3 CAIRQAGTADQPQHF TGTGCCATCAGGCAAGCCGGGACAGCCGATCAGCCCCAGCATTTT
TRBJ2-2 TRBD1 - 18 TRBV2 CASSGDRAASVPTGELFF TGTGCCAGCAGTGGTGACAGGGCGGCATCGGTACCAACCGGGGAGCTGTTTTTT
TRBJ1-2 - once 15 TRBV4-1 CASNTDGSLLYGYTF TGCGCCAGCAATACGGACGGAAGCCTCCTCTATGGCTACACCTTC
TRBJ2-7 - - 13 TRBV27 CASSSQLDYEQYF TGTGCCAGCAGTAGTCAGTTAGACTACGAGCAGTACTTC
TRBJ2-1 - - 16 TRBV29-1 CSVISDWESSYNEQFF TGCAGCGTTATCTCTGACTGGGAGAGCTCCTACAATGAGCAGTTCTTC
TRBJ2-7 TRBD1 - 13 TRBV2 CATNVQGAEEQYF TGTGCCACTAACGTACAGGGGGCTGAAGAGCAGTACTTC
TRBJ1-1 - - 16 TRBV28 CASSFPYVRVNTEAFF TGTGCCAGCAGTTTCCCATATGTTCGGGTGAACACTGAAGCTTTCTTT
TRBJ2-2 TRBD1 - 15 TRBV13 CASSFTTGGTGELFF TGTGCCAGCAGCTTTACGACAGGGGGGACCGGGGAGCTGTTTTTT
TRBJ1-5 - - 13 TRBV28 CASSLRQGQPQHF TGTGCCAGCAGTTTACGGCAGGGCCAGCCCCAGCATTTT
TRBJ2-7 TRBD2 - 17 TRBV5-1 CASRDFGSGRAVHEQYF TGCGCCAGCAGGGATTTCGGTAGCGGGAGGGCCGTCCACGAGCAGTACTTC
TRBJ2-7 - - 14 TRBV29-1 CSVATWTVTYEQYF TGCAGCGTTGCGACGTGGACAGTTACCTACGAGCAGTACTTC
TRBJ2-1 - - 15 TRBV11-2 CASSRAANSYNEQFF TGTGCCAGCAGTCGTGCCGCTAACTCCTACAATGAGCAGTTCTTC
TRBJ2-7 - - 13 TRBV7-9 CASSFPGVHEQYF TGTGCCAGCAGCTTTCCCGGGGTCCACGAGCAGTACTTC
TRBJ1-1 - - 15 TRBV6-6 CASSYNQPPHTEAFF TGTGCCAGCAGTTACAATCAGCCCCCGCACACTGAAGCTTTCTTT
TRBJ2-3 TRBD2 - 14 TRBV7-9 CASSFSGNTDTQYF TGTGCCAGCAGCTTTAGCGGGAACACAGATACGCAGTATTTT
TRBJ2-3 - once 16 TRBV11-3 CASSLGGYSVTDTQYF TGTGCCAGCAGCTTAGGCGGGTACAGCGTTACAGATACGCAGTATTTT
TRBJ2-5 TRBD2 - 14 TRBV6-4 CASSTIAGGETQYF TGTGCCAGCAGTACAATAGCGGGAGGAGAGACCCAGTACTTC
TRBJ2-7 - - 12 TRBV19 CASSTDTYEQYF TGTGCCAGTAGTACCGACACCTACGAGCAGTACTTC
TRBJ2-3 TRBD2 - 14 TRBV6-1 CASSLSGNTDTQYF TGTGCCAGCAGTTTAAGCGGGAACACAGATACGCAGTATTTT
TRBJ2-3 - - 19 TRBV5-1 CASSLTRGRGEWITDTQYF TGCGCCAGCAGCTTGACGCGGGGTAGGGGCGAATGGATAACAGATACGCAGTATTTT
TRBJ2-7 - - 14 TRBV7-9 CASSFVSGPIEQYF TGTGCCAGCAGCTTTGTCTCCGGGCCTATCGAGCAGTACTTC
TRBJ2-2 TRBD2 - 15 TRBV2 CASRGLAGSPGELFF TGTGCCAGCAGGGGGCTAGCGGGATCCCCCGGGGAGCTGTTTTTT